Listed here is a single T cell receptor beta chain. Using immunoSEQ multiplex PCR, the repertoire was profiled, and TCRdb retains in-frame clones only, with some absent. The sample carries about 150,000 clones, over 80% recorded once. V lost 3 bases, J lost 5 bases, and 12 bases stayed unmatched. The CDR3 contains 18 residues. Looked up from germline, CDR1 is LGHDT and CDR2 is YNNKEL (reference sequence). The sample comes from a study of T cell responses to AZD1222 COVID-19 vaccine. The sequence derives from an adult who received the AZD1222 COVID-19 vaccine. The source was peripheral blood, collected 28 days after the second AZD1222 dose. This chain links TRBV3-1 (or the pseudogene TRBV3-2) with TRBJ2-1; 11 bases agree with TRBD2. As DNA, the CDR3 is TGTGCCAGCAGCCATATGAGTCTAGCGGGGGGCCGAAACAATGAGCAGTTCTTC. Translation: CASSHMSLAGGRNNEQFF.